What follows are 25 T cell receptor beta chains derived from one specimen sequenced in a study of blood T cells in healthy people across ages (dated by TCRdb to 2015 to 2017). Receptors were amplified or captured by 5' RACE. Sequencer: Illumina HiSeq 2500. A second PCR of roughly 7 to 11 cycles was performed with a sample-barcoded 5' primer and a J-beta primer mix. TCRdb cleaned the public reads at Q25 with fastp, built clones with MiXCR and kept in-frame beta chains. CDR3 protein sequences are deduplicated, and each keeps its most common genes and DNA. In this sample the table shows roughly 800,000 distinct CDR3 sequences, 58% of which occur a single time. Of the sample, approximately 23% falls within the top ten clones. Sequenced input: blood. These receptors came from a man aged 30 to 45 in good health.

V gene TRBV6-5 combines with J gene TRBJ1-1; a possible D gene is TRBD1 (5 bases). The V gene lost 2 bases and the J gene lost 2 bases, with 15 bases spanning the gap. CDR1 MNHEY and CDR2 SVGAGI come from the germline V gene. CDR3 length equals 16 residues. CDR3 in amino acids: CASSYEKGRDNTEAFF. The CDR3 DNA follows: TGTGCCAGCAGTTACGAGAAGGGCAGGGATAACACTGAAGCTTTCTTT.

This chain connects TRBV20-1 to TRBJ2-1; D is undetermined. With 0 bases removed from V and 4 bases from J, the gap between germline ends came to 7 bases. The CDR3 has 13 residues. CDR1 is DFQATT, CDR2 SNEGSKA, per germline (reference sequence). CDR3 in DNA: TGCAGTGCTAGAGATACGGATTACAATGAGCAGTTCTTC. This codes for CSARDTDYNEQFF.

This clonotype appeared a few times. The chain is built from TRBV7-2 and TRBJ1-6; D remains unclear. Trimming took 7 bases from V and 10 from J, leaving 17 bases between them. CDR1 and CDR2 from the germline V gene are SGHTA and FQGNSA. The CDR3 runs 14 residues. Here the CDR3 DNA reads TGTGCCAGCACCCCCACCGGGGTCGGATCACCCCTCCACTTT. This codes for CASTPTGVGSPLHF.

This clonotype turned up a few times. The chain links TRBV25-1 to TRBJ2-2; D is possibly TRBD1 or TRBD2 (5 bases each). The V gene's germline CDR1 is MGHDK and CDR2 SYGVNS. The CDR3 sequence is 13 residues long. Between the trimmed V and J ends, which lost 5 bases and 6 bases, there was a span of 10 bases. The CDR3 nucleotides read TGTGCCAGCAGTCCCCGGGGACCCGGGGAGCTGTTTTTT. Amino acids: CASSPRGPGELFF.

The chain links TRBV14 to TRBJ2-4, with 9 bases aligning to TRBD1. Germline-derived CDR1 and CDR2 are SGHDN and FVKESK. The CDR3 spans 16 residues. Trimming took 6 bases from V and 1 from J; bases not matched to a gene: 7. CDR3 loop: CASSPGQGWAKNIQYF. The CDR3 DNA follows: TGTGCCAGCAGTCCGGGACAGGGCTGGGCCAAAAACATTCAGTACTTC.

In its sample, this clonotype was seen a few times. This chain links TRBV20-1 with TRBJ2-6; 8 bases align to TRBD2. The germline V gene encodes CDR1 DFQATT and CDR2 SNEGSKA (reference sequence). V lost 5 bases, J lost 0 bases, and 9 bases stayed unmatched. The CDR3 contains 17 residues. The CDR3 protein is CSAPYSLAVSGANVLTF. DNA of the CDR3: TGCAGTGCTCCCTACTCACTAGCGGTCTCTGGGGCCAACGTCCTGACTTTC.

The J gene is TRBJ1-2, the V gene TRBV6-5; D may be TRBD1 (6 bases). Germline CDR1 MNHEY, CDR2 SVGAGI. This CDR3 spans 16 amino acids. Trimming took 5 bases from V and 0 from J, leaving 16 bases between them. The CDR3 loop reads CASSQGTTVPNYGYTF. CDR3 sequence (DNA): TGTGCCAGCAGTCAGGGGACGACGGTTCCTAACTATGGCTACACCTTC.

This clonotype was found a few times. This chain connects TRBV7-2 to TRBJ2-4; 8 bases agree with TRBD2. J was trimmed by 2 bases and V by 6 bases; bases with no gene match: 6. This CDR3 contains 15 residues. The germline gives CDR1 SGHTA, CDR2 FQGNSA. CDR3 amino acids: CASRSGGGTKNIQYF. CDR3 sequence (DNA): TGTGCCAGCAGGAGCGGGGGAGGGACCAAAAACATTCAGTACTTC. The whole variable domain, filled in from reference TRBV7-2 and TRBJ2-4, reads GAGVSQSPSNKVTEKGKDVELRCDPISGHTALYWYRQSLGQGLEFLIYFQGNSAPDKSGLPSDRFSAERTGGSVSTLTIQRTQQEDSAVYLCASRSGGGTKNIQYFGAGTRLSVL.

The V and J genes are TRBV7-3 and TRBJ2-3, with 7 bases identical to TRBD2. The CDR3 spans 17 residues. From germline, CDR1 is SGHTA and CDR2 FQGTGA. V shed 0 bases, J shed 2 bases, and the junction held 8 bases outside the gene matches. CDR3 region: CASSLTTGLPYTDTQYF. CDR3 nucleotides: TGTGCCAGCAGCTTAACTACGGGACTACCCTACACAGATACGCAGTATTTT.

The rearrangement uses TRBV28 and TRBJ1-2; D remains ambiguous. CDR1 and CDR2 (germline): MDHEN, SYDVKM. CDR3 size: 14 residues. The V end was cut by 7 bases, the J end by 4 bases, with 16 bases between. DNA of the CDR3: TGTGCCAGCACCCAGTCCCCTGGGTTCTATGGCTACACCTTC. It translates to CASTQSPGFYGYTF.

The chain links TRBV6-6 to TRBJ2-5; 14 bases agree with TRBD2. Germline V CDR1 and CDR2: MNHNY, SVGAGI (reference sequence). V trimming: 7 bases; J trimming: 2 bases; junction bases outside the gene matches: 3. There are 15 residues in the CDR3. The CDR3, as DNA: TGTGCCAGCACCGGGACTAGCGGGGGTCAAGAGACCCAGTACTTC. Protein: CASTGTSGGQETQYF.

This clonotype was seen more than once but under ten times. The chain is built from TRBV7-2 and TRBJ2-1; 8 nucleotides match TRBD2. The CDR3 has 19 amino acids. The J segment lost 8 bases and the V segment lost 5 bases, leaving 23 bases of the junction unmatched. Germline CDR1 and CDR2: SGHTA and FQGNSA. The chain's CDR3 is CASSPQTKSGLGPRYEQFF. CDR3 DNA: TGTGCCAGCAGCCCCCAGACTAAGTCGGGACTAGGGCCAAGATATGAGCAGTTCTTC.

This chain uses TRBV7-8 with TRBJ2-5; 11 bases are a match to TRBD2. The CDR3 length is 17 residues. From germline, CDR1 is SGHVS and CDR2 FQNEAQ. Trimming cost V 1 base and J 5 bases; bases outside gene matches: 9. The CDR3 DNA reads TGTGCCAGCAGCTTAGAACTAGCGGGGGTACTCGGGGAGACCCAGTACTTC. Translating it yields CASSLELAGVLGETQYF.

This clonotype was observed a few times. The chain uses TRBV7-2 and TRBJ2-7; 10 bases fit TRBD2. The CDR3 has 15 amino acids. Germline V lookup: CDR1 SGHTA, CDR2 FQGNSA. Trimming at V came to 5 bases and at J to 0 bases, leaving 4 bases not matched to a gene. As DNA, the CDR3 is TGTGCCAGCAGCGACGGACTAGCGGCCTCCTACGAGCAGTACTTC. Translated: CASSDGLAASYEQYF.

The chain uses TRBV29-1 and TRBJ1-4, with D hard to call. Germline CDR1 SQVTM, CDR2 ANQGSEA. There are 13 residues in the CDR3. V lost 7 bases to trimming and J lost 7 bases, with 16 bases between them. CDR3 sequence: CSAGLLSGEKLFF. CDR3 DNA sequence: TGCAGCGCTGGGTTACTGTCAGGTGAAAAACTGTTTTTT.

This sequence joins TRBV28 and TRBJ1-2; the D is unclear. The CDR3 covers 16 residues. Looked up from germline, CDR1 is MDHEN and CDR2 is SYDVKM. V lost 3 bases to trimming and J lost 0 bases, with 14 bases between them. CDR3 loop: CASSLSNTEANYGYTF. CDR3 nucleotides: TGTGCCAGCAGTTTGTCCAATACCGAAGCTAACTATGGCTACACCTTC.

Only a few counts were recorded for this clonotype. The J gene is TRBJ2-7, the V gene TRBV18; tentative D call: TRBD1 (5 bases). The V gene lost 6 bases and the J gene lost 2 bases, with 14 bases spanning the gap. This CDR3 is built from 14 residues. The germline V gene encodes CDR1 KGHSH and CDR2 LQKENI. CDR3 DNA sequence: TGTGCCAGCTCCGAGTCAGGGATTCCCTACGAGCAGTACTTC. This encodes CASSESGIPYEQYF.

The chain combines TRBV4-3 with TRBJ2-7; 7 bases line up with TRBD2. Germline V gene data show CDR1 as LGHNA and CDR2 as YSLEER. The ends lost 0 bases at V and 3 bases at J; junction bases unmatched: 8. This CDR3 is built from 16 residues. The CDR3 here is CASSQEGEGRGYEQYF. CDR3 nucleotides: TGCGCCAGCAGCCAAGAAGGCGAGGGGAGGGGCTACGAGCAGTACTTC.

This clonotype was seen more than once but under ten times. The genes are TRBV20-1 and TRBJ2-7; D ambiguous. V shed 3 bases and J shed 7 bases, with 10 bases lying between them. The CDR3 has 11 residues. Germline V CDR1 and CDR2: DFQATT, SNEGSKA (reference sequence). DNA of the CDR3: TGCAGTGCTAGTTCCGTGGGTGAGCAGTACTTC. It codes for CSASSVGEQYF.

The genes are TRBV11-2 and TRBJ2-1; maybe TRBD2 (6 bases). The CDR3 loop spans 17 amino acids. V shed 1 base and J shed 0 bases, with 13 bases lying between them. The germline gives CDR1 SGHAT, CDR2 FQNNGV. The CDR3 loop is CASSLVVRAGSYNEQFF. CDR3 nucleotide sequence: TGTGCCAGCAGCTTAGTGGTCCGAGCGGGCTCCTACAATGAGCAGTTCTTC.

This chain links TRBV7-8 with TRBJ1-3, with D unresolved. The length of the CDR3 is 16 residues. Per the germline V gene, CDR1 is SGHVS and CDR2 is FQNEAQ. V shed 6 bases and J shed 8 bases, with 23 bases lying between them. The CDR3 DNA follows: TGTGCCAGCAGTATTACCTCGTGGGGTACGAGGGACACCATATATTTT. Translating gives CASSITSWGTRDTIYF.

The rearrangement uses TRBV5-1 and TRBJ1-2, with TRBD1 identical over 7 bases. The V and J ends lost 6 bases and 5 bases, in that order; junction bases with no gene match: 7. CDR1 SGHRS and CDR2 YFSETQ come from the germline V gene. This CDR3 region has 13 residues. This chain's CDR3 is CASTTGDRYGYTF. DNA for the CDR3: TGCGCCAGCACCACAGGGGATAGATATGGCTACACCTTC.

The rearrangement uses TRBV7-2 and TRBJ2-4, with 7 bases aligning to TRBD2. The ends lost 1 base at V and 13 bases at J; junction bases unmatched: 10. The CDR3 sequence is 14 residues long. Germline CDR1 and CDR2: SGHTA and FQGNSA. The CDR3 is CASSLGRERNEQYF. The CDR3 coding sequence is TGTGCCAGCAGCTTAGGGCGGGAGAGGAATGAGCAGTACTTC.

The chain joins TRBV27 to TRBJ1-2; tentative D call: TRBD1 (6 bases). Germline V gives CDR1 MNHEY, CDR2 SMNVEV (reference sequence). The germline V and J ends were trimmed by 5 bases and 3 bases, with 10 bases remaining between them. CDR3 size: 13 residues. CDR3 in DNA: TGTGCCAGCAGTGGGGGGCCCCACTATGGCTACACCTTC. Translation gives CASSGGPHYGYTF.

This sequence joins TRBV29-1 and TRBJ2-7; TRBD1 matches at 9 bases. Germline V CDR1 and CDR2: SQVTM, ANQGSEA. This CDR3 has 12 amino acids. V trimming: 6 bases; J trimming: 5 bases; junction bases outside the gene matches: 5. The CDR3 DNA sequence: TGCAGCGTCACAGGGGGCATGAACGAGCAGTACTTC. This sequence encodes CSVTGGMNEQYF.